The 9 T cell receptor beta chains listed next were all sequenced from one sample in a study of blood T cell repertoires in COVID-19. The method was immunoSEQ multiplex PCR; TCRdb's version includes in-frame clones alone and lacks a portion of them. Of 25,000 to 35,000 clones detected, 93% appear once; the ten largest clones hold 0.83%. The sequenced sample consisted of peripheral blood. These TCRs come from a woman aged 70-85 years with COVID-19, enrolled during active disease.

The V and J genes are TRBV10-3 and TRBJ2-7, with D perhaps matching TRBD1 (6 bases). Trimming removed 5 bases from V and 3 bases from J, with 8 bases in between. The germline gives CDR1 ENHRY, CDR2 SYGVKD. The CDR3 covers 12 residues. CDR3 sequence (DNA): TGTGCCATCAGTCGGACAGACTACGAGCAGTACTTC. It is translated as CAISRTDYEQYF.

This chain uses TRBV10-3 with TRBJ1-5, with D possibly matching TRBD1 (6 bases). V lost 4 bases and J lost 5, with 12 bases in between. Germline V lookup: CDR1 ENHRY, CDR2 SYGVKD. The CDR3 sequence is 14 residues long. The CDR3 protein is CAISGGQGYQPQHF. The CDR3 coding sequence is TGTGCCATCAGTGGAGGGCAGGGGTATCAGCCCCAGCATTTT.

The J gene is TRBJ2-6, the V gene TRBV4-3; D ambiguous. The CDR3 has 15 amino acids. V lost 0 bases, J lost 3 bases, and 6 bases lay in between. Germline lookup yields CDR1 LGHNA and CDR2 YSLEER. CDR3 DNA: TGCGCCAGCAGCCAAGAATCCCGTGGGGCCAACGTCCTGACTTTC. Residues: CASSQESRGANVLTF.

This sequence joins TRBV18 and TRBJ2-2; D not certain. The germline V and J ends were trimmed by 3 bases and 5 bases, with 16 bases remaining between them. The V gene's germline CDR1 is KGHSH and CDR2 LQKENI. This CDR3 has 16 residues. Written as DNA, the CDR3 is TGTGCCAGCTCACCCCCACAACATTTTTCAACCGGGGAGCTGTTTTTT. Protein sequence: CASSPPQHFSTGELFF.

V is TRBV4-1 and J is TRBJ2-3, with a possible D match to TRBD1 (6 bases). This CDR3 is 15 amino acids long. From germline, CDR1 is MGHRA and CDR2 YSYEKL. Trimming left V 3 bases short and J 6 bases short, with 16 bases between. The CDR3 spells CASSQRDTAWDTQYF. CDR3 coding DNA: TGCGCCAGCAGCCAGAGGGACACCGCCTGGGATACGCAGTATTTT.

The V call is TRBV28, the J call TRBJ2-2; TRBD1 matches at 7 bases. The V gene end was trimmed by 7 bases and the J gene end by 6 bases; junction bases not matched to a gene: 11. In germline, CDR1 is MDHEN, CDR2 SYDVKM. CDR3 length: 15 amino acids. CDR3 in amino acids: CASTPVGQIAGELFF. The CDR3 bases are TGTGCCAGCACCCCCGTGGGACAGATAGCCGGGGAGCTGTTTTTT.

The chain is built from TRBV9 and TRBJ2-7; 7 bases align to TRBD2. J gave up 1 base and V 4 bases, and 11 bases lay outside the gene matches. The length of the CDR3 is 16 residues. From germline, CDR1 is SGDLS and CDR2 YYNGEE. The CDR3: CASSSPGEGSSYEQYF. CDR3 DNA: TGTGCCAGCAGCTCCCCGGGGGAGGGGAGTTCCTACGAGCAGTACTTC. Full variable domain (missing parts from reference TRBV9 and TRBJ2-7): DSGVTQTPKHLITATGQRVTLRCSPRSGDLSVYWYQQSLDQGLQFLIQYYNGEERAKGNILERFSAQQFPDLHSELNLSSLELGDSALYFCASSSPGEGSSYEQYFGPGTRLTVT.

The CDR3 reads CASSLDWSSYNEQFF. DNA for the CDR3: TGTGCCAGCAGCTTAGACTGGAGCTCCTACAATGAGCAGTTCTTC. J is TRBJ2-1 and V is TRBV7-2; D is uncertain. CDR1 is SGHTA and CDR2 is FQGNSA in the germline V gene. V was shortened by 1 base and J by 0 bases, with 7 bases between the two germline ends. CDR3 size: 15 residues.

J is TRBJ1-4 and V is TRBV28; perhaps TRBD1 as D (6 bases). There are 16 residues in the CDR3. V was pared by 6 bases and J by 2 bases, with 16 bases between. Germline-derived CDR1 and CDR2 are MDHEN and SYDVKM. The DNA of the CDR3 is TGTGCCAGCAGGGGGAAGACAGGAGCTACTAATGAAAAACTGTTTTTT. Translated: CASRGKTGATNEKLFF.